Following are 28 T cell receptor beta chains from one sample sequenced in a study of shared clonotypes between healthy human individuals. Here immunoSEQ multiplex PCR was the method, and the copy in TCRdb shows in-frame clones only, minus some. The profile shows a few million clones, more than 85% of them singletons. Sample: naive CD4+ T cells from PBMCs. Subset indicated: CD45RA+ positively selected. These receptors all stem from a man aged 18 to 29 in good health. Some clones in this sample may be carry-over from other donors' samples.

This CDR3 reads CASSVGWGARTDTQYF. As DNA, the CDR3 is TGTGCCAGCAGCGTAGGTTGGGGAGCTCGGACAGATACGCAGTATTTT. The chain joins TRBV9 to TRBJ2-3; TRBD2 might be the D (5 bases). The V and J ends lost 0 bases and 3 bases respectively, with 14 bases between them. The CDR3 is 16 amino acids. Germline V gene lookup returns CDR1 SGDLS and CDR2 YYNGEE.

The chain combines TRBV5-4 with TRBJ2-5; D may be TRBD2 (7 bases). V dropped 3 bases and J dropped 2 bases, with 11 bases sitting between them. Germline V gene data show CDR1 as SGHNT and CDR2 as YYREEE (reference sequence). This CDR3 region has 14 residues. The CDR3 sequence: CASSSKGGQETQYF. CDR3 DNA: TGTGCCAGCAGCTCAAAGGGGGGGCAAGAGACCCAGTACTTC. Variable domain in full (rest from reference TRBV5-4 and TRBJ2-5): ETGVTQSPTHLIKTRGQQVTLRCSSQSGHNTVSWYQQALGQGPQFIFQYYREEENGRGNFPPRFSGLQFPNYSSELNVNALELDDSALYLCASSSKGGQETQYFGPGTRLLVL.

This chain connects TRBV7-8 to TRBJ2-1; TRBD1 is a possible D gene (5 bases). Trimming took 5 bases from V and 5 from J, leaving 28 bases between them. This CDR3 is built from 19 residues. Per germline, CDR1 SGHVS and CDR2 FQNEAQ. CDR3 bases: TGTGCCAGCAGCCCTCAACAGGTCCTATACAATCTGAGCAACAATGAGCAGTTCTTC. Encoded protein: CASSPQQVLYNLSNNEQFF. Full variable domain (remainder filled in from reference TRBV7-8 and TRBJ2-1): GAGVSQSPRYKVAKRGQDVALRCDPISGHVSLFWYQQALGQGPEFLTYFQNEAQLDKSGLPSDRFFAERPEGSVSTLKIQRTQQEDSAVYLCASSPQQVLYNLSNNEQFFGPGTRLTVL.

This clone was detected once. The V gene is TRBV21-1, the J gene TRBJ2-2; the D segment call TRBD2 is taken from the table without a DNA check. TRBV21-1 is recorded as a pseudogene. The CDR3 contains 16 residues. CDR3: CASSRYGLENTGELFF. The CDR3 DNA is TGTGCCAGCAGCAGGTACGGACTCGAAAACACCGGGGAGCTGTTTTTT.

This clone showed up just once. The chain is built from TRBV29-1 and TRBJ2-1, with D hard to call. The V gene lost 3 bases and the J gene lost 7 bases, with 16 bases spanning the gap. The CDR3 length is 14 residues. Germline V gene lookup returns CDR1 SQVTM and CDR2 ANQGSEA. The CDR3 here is CSVDRAAPGNEQFF. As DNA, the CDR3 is TGCAGCGTTGATAGAGCAGCCCCTGGGAATGAGCAGTTCTTC.

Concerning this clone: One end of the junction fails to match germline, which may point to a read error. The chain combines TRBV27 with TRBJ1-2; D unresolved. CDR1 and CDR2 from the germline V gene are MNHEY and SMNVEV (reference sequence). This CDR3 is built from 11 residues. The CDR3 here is CASSPSTRKGF. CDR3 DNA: TGTGCCAGCAGTCCGTCGACCAGAAAGGGCTTC.

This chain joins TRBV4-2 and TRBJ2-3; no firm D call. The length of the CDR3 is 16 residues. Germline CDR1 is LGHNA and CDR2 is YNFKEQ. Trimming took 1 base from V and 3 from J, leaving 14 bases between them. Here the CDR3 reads CASSQAPSYTTDTQYF. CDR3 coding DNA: TGTGCCAGCAGCCAAGCCCCGTCCTACACGACAGATACGCAGTATTTT.

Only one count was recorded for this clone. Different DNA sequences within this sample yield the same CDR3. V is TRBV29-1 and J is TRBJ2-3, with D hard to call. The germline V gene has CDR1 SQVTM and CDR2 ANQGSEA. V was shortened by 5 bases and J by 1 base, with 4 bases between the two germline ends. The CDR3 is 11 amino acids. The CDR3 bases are TGCAGCGTTAGGGGCACAGATACGCAGTATTTT. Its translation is CSVRGTDTQYF.

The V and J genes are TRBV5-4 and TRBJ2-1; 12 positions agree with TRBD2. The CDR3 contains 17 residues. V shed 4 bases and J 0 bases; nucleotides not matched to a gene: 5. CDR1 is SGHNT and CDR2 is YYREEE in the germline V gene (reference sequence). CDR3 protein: CASSRTSGTSSYNEQFF. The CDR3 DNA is TGTGCCAGCAGCCGGACTAGCGGGACGAGCTCCTACAATGAGCAGTTCTTC.

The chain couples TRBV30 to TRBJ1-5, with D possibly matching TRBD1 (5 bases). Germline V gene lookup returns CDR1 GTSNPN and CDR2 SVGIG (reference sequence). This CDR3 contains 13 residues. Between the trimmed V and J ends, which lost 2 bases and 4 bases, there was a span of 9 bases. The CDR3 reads CAWSPEGNQPQHF. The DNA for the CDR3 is TGTGCCTGGAGTCCAGAGGGGAATCAGCCCCAGCATTTT.

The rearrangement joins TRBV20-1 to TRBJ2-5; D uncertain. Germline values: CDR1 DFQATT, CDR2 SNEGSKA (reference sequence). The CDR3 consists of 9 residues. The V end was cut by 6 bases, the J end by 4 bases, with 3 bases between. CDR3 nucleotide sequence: TGCAGTGCGGCAGAGACCCAGTACTTC. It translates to CSAAETQYF.

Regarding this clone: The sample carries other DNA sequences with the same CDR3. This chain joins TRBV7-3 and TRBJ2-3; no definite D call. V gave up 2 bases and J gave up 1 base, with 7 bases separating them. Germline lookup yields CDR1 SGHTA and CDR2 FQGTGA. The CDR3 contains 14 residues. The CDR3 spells CASSLGQGTDTQYF. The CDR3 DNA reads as TGTGCCAGCAGCTTAGGGCAGGGCACAGATACGCAGTATTTT. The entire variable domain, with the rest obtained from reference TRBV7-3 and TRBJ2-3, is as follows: GAGVSQTPSNKVTEKGKYVELRCDPISGHTALYWYRQSLGQGPEFLIYFQGTGAADDSGLPNDRFFAVRPEGSVSTLKIQRTERGDSAVYLCASSLGQGTDTQYFGPGTRLTVL.

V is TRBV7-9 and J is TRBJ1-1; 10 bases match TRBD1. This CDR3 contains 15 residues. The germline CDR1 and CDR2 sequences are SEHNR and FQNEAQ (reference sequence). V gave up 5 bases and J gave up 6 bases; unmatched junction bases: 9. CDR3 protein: CASSLRTGGVAEAFF. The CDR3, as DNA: TGTGCCAGCAGCCTCAGGACAGGGGGAGTCGCTGAAGCTTTCTTT.

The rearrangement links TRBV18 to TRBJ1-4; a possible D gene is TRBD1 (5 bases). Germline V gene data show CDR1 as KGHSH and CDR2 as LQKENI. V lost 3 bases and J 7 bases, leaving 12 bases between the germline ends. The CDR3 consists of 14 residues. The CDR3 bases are TGTGCCAGCTCACCCGCACGGGGGGGTGAAAAACTGTTTTTT. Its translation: CASSPARGGEKLFF.

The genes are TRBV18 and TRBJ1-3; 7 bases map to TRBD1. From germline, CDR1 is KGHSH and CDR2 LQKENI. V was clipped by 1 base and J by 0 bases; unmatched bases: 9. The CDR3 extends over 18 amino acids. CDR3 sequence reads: CASSPQQTGSGSGNTIYF. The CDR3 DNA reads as TGTGCCAGCTCACCACAACAGACAGGGTCGGGCTCTGGAAACACCATATATTTT.

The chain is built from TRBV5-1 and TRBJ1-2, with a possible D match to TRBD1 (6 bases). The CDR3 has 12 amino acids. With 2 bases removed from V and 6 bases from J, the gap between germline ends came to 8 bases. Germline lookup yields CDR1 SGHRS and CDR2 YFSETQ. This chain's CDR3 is CASSLHRDGYTF. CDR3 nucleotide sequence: TGCGCCAGCAGCTTACACAGGGATGGCTACACCTTC.

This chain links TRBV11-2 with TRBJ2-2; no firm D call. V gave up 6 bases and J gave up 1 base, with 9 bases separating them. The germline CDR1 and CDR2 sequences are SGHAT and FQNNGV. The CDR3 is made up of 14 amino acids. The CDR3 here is CASRSLENTGELFF. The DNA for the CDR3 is TGTGCCAGCAGATCGCTAGAGAACACCGGGGAGCTGTTTTTT.

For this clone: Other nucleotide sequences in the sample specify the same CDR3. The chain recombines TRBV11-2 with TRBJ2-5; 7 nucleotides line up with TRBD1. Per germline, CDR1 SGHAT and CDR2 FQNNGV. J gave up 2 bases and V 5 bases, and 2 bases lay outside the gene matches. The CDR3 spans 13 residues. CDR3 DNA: TGTGCCAGCAGCCGGGGACAGCAAGAGACCCAGTACTTC. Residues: CASSRGQQETQYF.

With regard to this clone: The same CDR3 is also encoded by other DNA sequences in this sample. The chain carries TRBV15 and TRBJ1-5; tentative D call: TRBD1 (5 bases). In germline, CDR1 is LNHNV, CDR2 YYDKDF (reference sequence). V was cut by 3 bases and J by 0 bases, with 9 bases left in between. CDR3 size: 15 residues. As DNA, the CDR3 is TGTGCCACCAGCAGTTCAGGGTATAGCAATCAGCCCCAGCATTTT. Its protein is CATSSSGYSNQPQHF.

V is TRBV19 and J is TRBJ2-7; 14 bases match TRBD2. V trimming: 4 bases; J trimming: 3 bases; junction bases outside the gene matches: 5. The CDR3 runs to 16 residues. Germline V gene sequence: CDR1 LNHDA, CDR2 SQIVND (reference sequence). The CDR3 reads CASSNRGTSGSYEQYF. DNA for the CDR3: TGTGCCAGTAGTAATAGAGGGACTAGCGGGAGCTACGAGCAGTACTTC.

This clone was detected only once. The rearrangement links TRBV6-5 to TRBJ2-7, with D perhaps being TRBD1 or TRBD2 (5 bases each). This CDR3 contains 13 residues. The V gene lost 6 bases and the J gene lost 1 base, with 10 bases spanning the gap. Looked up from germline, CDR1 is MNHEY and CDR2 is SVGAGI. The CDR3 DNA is TGTGCCAGCAGGGGGGATTCGTCCTACGAGCAGTACTTC. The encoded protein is CASRGDSSYEQYF.

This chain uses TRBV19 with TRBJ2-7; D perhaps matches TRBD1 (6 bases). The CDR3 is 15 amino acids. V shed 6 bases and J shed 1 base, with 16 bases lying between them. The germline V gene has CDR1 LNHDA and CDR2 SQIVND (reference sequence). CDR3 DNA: TGTGCCAGTAGGACAGCCGGGACACCTTCCTACGAGCAGTACTTC. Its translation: CASRTAGTPSYEQYF.

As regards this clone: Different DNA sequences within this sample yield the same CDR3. As DNA, the CDR3 is TGTGCCAGCTCACCGACTAGCGGCCTCAATGAGCAGTTCTTC. It encodes CASSPTSGLNEQFF. V is TRBV18 and J is TRBJ2-1, with 9 bases identical to TRBD2. This CDR3 contains 14 residues. The J segment lost 6 bases and the V segment lost 3 bases, leaving 3 bases of the junction unmatched. Germline V gene sequence: CDR1 KGHSH, CDR2 LQKENI.

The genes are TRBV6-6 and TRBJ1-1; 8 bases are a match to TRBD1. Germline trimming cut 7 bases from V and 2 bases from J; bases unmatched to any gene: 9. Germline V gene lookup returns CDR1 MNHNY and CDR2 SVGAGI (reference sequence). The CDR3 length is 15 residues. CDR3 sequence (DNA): TGTGCCAGCACCGCACGACAGGGGCGAAACACTGAAGCTTTCTTT. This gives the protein CASTARQGRNTEAFF.

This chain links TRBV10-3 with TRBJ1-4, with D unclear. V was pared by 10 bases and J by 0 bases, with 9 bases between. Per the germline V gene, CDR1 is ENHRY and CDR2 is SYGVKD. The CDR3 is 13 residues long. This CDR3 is CATSYATNEKLFF. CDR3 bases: TGTGCCACGAGTTATGCAACTAATGAAAAACTGTTTTTT.

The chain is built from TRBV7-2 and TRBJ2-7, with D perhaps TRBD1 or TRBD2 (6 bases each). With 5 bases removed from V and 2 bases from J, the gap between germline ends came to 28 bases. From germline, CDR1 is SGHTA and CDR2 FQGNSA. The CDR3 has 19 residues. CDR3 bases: TGTGCCAGCAGCCCAAAGCAGGGGAGGTGGGTAATGGTACCCTACGAGCAGTACTTC. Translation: CASSPKQGRWVMVPYEQYF.

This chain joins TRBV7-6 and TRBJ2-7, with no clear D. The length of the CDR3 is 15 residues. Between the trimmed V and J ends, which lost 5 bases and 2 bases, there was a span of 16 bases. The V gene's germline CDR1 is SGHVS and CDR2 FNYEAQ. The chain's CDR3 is CASSPVLPQTYEQYF. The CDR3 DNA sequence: TGTGCCAGCAGCCCAGTTTTGCCCCAAACCTACGAGCAGTACTTC.

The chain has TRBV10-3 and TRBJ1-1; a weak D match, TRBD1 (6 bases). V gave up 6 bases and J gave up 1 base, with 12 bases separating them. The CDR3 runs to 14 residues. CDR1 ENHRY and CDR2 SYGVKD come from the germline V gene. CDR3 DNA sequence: TGTGCCATCAGGATAACAGGGCCGAACACTGAAGCTTTCTTT. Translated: CAIRITGPNTEAFF.